The 29 T cell receptor beta chains below all came from one sample that was sequenced in a study of technical replicates of blood from a few donors. Here immunoSEQ multiplex PCR was the method, and the copy in TCRdb shows in-frame clones only, minus some. Altogether about 93,000 clones are present, roughly 96% being singletons, with the ten largest covering around 0.26%. Material for sequencing was T cells isolated from PBMCs. Receptors originate from a human donor in good health.

The rearrangement uses TRBV7-3 and TRBJ1-1; D remains unclear. V lost 6 bases and J lost 1, with 9 bases in between. CDR3 length: 13 residues. CDR1 is SGHTA and CDR2 is FQGTGA in the germline V gene. This CDR3 is CASRLTPNTEAFF. The CDR3 DNA reads TGTGCCAGCAGACTCACCCCGAACACTGAAGCTTTCTTT.

The chain has TRBV4-2 and TRBJ2-1, with 8 bases lining up with TRBD2. J gave up 5 bases and V 2 bases, and 5 bases lay outside the gene matches. The CDR3 extends over 15 amino acids. In germline, CDR1 is LGHNA, CDR2 YNFKEQ. CDR3 bases: TGTGCCAGCAGCCAACGGGGGGGAGCACACAATGAGCAGTTCTTC. Protein sequence: CASSQRGGAHNEQFF.

V usage is TRBV5-1 and J usage is TRBJ2-3, with D tentatively TRBD1 (5 bases). V was pared by 0 bases and J by 2 bases, with 10 bases between. This CDR3 has 15 residues. Looked up from germline, CDR1 is SGHRS and CDR2 is YFSETQ. CDR3 nucleotide sequence: TGCGCCAGCAGCTTGGGACAGACGGTCACAGATACGCAGTATTTT. Its translation is CASSLGQTVTDTQYF.

This clone was recorded only once. The V gene is TRBV9, the J gene TRBJ2-1; D is perhaps TRBD2 (6 bases). The CDR3 is 21 residues long. Germline CDR1 is SGDLS and CDR2 is YYNGEE. V was clipped by 0 bases and J by 1 base, with 26 bases between them. CDR3 residues: CASSVGAFSSAKPRSYNEQFF. As DNA, the CDR3 is TGTGCCAGCAGCGTAGGGGCGTTTTCTAGCGCGAAACCTCGGTCCTACAATGAGCAGTTCTTC.

The V gene is TRBV2, the J gene TRBJ1-4; possibly TRBD1 for D (5 bases). The CDR3 covers 15 residues. Germline CDR1 reads SNHLY; CDR2 reads FYNNEI. Trimming left V 1 base short and J 8 bases short, with 14 bases between. The CDR3 loop is CASSEGGGFGEKLFF. CDR3 in DNA: TGTGCCAGCAGTGAAGGGGGGGGTTTCGGGGAAAAACTGTTTTTT.

This clone came up a few times. This chain links TRBV13 with TRBJ2-1; D not resolved. The CDR3 spans 14 residues. V shed 1 base and J shed 3 bases, with 7 bases lying between them. CDR1 is PRHDT and CDR2 is FYEKMQ in the germline V gene (reference sequence). The CDR3 DNA reads as TGTGCCAGCAGCTTAGTAGGAGTCTACAATGAGCAGTTCTTC. Translation gives CASSLVGVYNEQFF.

This chain joins TRBV25-1 and TRBJ2-3, with D perhaps matching TRBD1 (6 bases). There are 15 residues in the CDR3. Trimming stripped 4 bases from V and 1 base from J, with 12 bases between. CDR1 MGHDK and CDR2 SYGVNS come from the germline V gene. The CDR3 is CASSVQGSGTDTQYF. CDR3 in DNA: TGTGCCAGCAGTGTACAGGGATCGGGCACAGATACGCAGTATTTT.

The V and J genes are TRBV6-1 and TRBJ1-1, with 8 bases identical to TRBD1. CDR3 length equals 15 residues. Trimming took 5 bases from V and 7 from J; bases not matched to a gene: 12. CDR1 is MNHNS and CDR2 is SASEGT in the germline V gene. The DNA of the CDR3 is TGTGCCAGCAGTCAACCGGGACAGGTAAAGGGTGAAGCTTTCTTT. It codes for CASSQPGQVKGEAFF.

The V and J genes are TRBV18 and TRBJ2-5; weak D call: TRBD2 (6 bases). Trimming took 3 bases from V and 4 from J, leaving 12 bases between them. The CDR3 is 14 residues long. Germline loops: CDR1 KGHSH, CDR2 LQKENI. CDR3 in amino acids: CASSPRGNRETQYF. The CDR3 DNA reads as TGTGCCAGCTCACCCCGGGGGAACCGAGAGACCCAGTACTTC.

The chain is built from TRBV6-1 and TRBJ1-4; 8 positions agree with TRBD1. J was trimmed by 7 bases and V by 5 bases; bases with no gene match: 12. The CDR3 contains 16 residues. CDR1 and CDR2 from the germline V gene are MNHNS and SASEGT. Written as DNA, the CDR3 is TGTGCCAGCAGTAAAGGGTACAGGGGGGGGAGTGAAAAACTGTTTTTT. Translating it yields CASSKGYRGGSEKLFF.

The rearrangement links TRBV10-2 to TRBJ2-5, with 8 nucleotides matching TRBD1. V lost 3 bases and J lost 2; bases outside the gene matches: 2. The CDR3 is 14 residues long. CDR1 WSHSY and CDR2 SAAADI come from the germline V gene. Here the CDR3 reads CASSDRDRQETQYF. CDR3 bases: TGCGCCAGCAGTGACCGGGACAGGCAAGAGACCCAGTACTTC.

V gene TRBV10-1 combines with J gene TRBJ2-1; 7 bases fit TRBD2. Unmatched junction bases numbered 8, after V lost 4 bases and J lost 2 bases. Germline values: CDR1 WNHNN, CDR2 SYGVQD (reference sequence). CDR3 size: 16 residues. Written as DNA, the CDR3 is TGCGCCAGCAGTGCCCCCGGGGGGACCGCCTACAATGAGCAGTTCTTC. It codes for CASSAPGGTAYNEQFF.

This chain uses TRBV10-3 with TRBJ1-5; tentative D call: TRBD1 (5 bases). Germline V gives CDR1 ENHRY, CDR2 SYGVKD. The CDR3 length is 13 residues. The V end lost 7 bases, the J end lost 3 bases, and 10 bases lay between the germline ends. This CDR3 reads CAITRELNQPQHF. CDR3 sequence (DNA): TGTGCCATCACCAGGGAACTCAATCAGCCCCAGCATTTT.

V and J are TRBV7-8 and TRBJ1-1, with TRBD1 identical over 7 bases. The length of the CDR3 is 18 residues. J was trimmed by 5 bases and V by 5 bases; bases with no gene match: 20. Germline CDR1 SGHVS, CDR2 FQNEAQ. CDR3 DNA sequence: TGTGCCAGCAGCCCGCGACCCACCCAGACAGGGTGGTTGACTGAAGCTTTCTTT. Protein: CASSPRPTQTGWLTEAFF.

This clone was observed a single time. The chain uses TRBV7-2 and TRBJ2-7, with 13 bases aligning to TRBD2. Germline V gives CDR1 SGHTA, CDR2 FQGNSA. This CDR3 comprises 16 residues. Unmatched junction bases numbered 7, after V lost 6 bases and J lost 2 bases. The CDR3 is CASRKRTSGSTYEQYF. CDR3 coding DNA: TGTGCCAGCAGAAAGAGGACTAGCGGGAGTACCTACGAGCAGTACTTC.

The gene calls are TRBV30 and TRBJ1-2, with a possible D match to TRBD1 (5 bases). In germline, CDR1 is GTSNPN, CDR2 SVGIG (reference sequence). Trimming shortened V by 3 bases and J by 4 bases, and 15 bases separated the two germline ends. The CDR3 has 14 residues. The CDR3 region is CAWSRGRGIYGYTF. The CDR3 region has the DNA TGTGCCTGGAGCCGAGGACGGGGGATCTATGGCTACACCTTC.

The chain is built from TRBV27 and TRBJ2-7, with D unresolved. CDR1 and CDR2 (germline): MNHEY, SMNVEV (reference sequence). V was trimmed by 4 bases and J by 7 bases, leaving 5 bases between them. The CDR3 contains 10 residues. The CDR3 nucleotides are TGTGCCAGCAGTTGGCCAGAGCAGTACTTC. Its translation: CASSWPEQYF.

For the CDR3, the DNA is TGTGCCAGCTCACAGCCGGCGGGGGACAGGTCCGAAGCTTTCTTT. It specifies CASSQPAGDRSEAFF. This chain connects TRBV18 to TRBJ1-1, with 8 bases matching TRBD1. This CDR3 region has 15 residues. From germline, CDR1 is KGHSH and CDR2 LQKENI. V shed 4 bases and J 8 bases; nucleotides not matched to a gene: 12. Based on the CDR3 plus reference TRBV18 and TRBJ1-1, the full variable domain is NAGVMQNPRHLVRRRGQEARLRCSPMKGHSHVYWYRQLPEEGLKFMVYLQKENIIDESGMPKERFSAEFPKEGPSILRIQQVVRGDSAAYFCASSQPAGDRSEAFFGQGTRLTVV.

The genes are TRBV2 and TRBJ1-5; no reliable D call. The CDR3 length is 15 residues. Germline CDR1 SNHLY, CDR2 FYNNEI. The V end was cut by 8 bases, the J end by 4 bases, with 18 bases between. CDR3 amino acids: CASGGLGNRNQPQHF. The CDR3 DNA sequence: TGTGCCAGCGGCGGGCTTGGTAATCGGAATCAGCCCCAGCATTTT.

The rearrangement joins TRBV5-1 to TRBJ2-5; weak D call: TRBD2 (6 bases). The V end lost 1 base, the J end lost 0 bases, and 10 bases lay between the germline ends. CDR3 length: 15 residues. Germline V gene sequence: CDR1 SGHRS, CDR2 YFSETQ. Here the CDR3 reads CASSLYGGYQETQYF. For the CDR3, the DNA is TGCGCCAGCAGCTTGTATGGGGGGTACCAAGAGACCCAGTACTTC.

This sequence joins TRBV2 and TRBJ1-4; 8 bases match TRBD1. Germline V gene data show CDR1 as SNHLY and CDR2 as FYNNEI. V lost 2 bases, J lost 8 bases, and 7 bases stayed unmatched. The CDR3 spans 15 residues. The CDR3 loop is CASSEIDRGVEKLFF. The CDR3 nucleotides are TGTGCCAGCAGTGAAATCGACAGGGGAGTCGAAAAACTGTTTTTT.

The chain employs TRBV10-1 and TRBJ2-3; 11 bases fit TRBD2. Germline CDR1 and CDR2: WNHNN and SYGVQD (reference sequence). This CDR3 contains 14 residues. Unmatched junction bases numbered 4, after V lost 9 bases and J lost 2 bases. The CDR3 is CASKTSGDTDTQYF. For the CDR3, the DNA is TGCGCCAGTAAGACTAGCGGGGACACAGATACGCAGTATTTT.

The V and J genes are TRBV20-1 and TRBJ1-2, with TRBD1 as a possible D gene (5 bases). CDR1 is DFQATT, CDR2 SNEGSKA, per germline (reference sequence). V lost 4 bases and J 13 bases, leaving 16 bases between the germline ends. CDR3 length equals 11 residues. CDR3 sequence reads: CSATEQTVGTF. CDR3 DNA sequence: TGCAGTGCTACCGAACAGACAGTCGGCACCTTC.

The chain is built from TRBV9 and TRBJ1-5, with D uncertain. The CDR3 totals 13 residues. The V end lost 0 bases, the J end lost 4 bases, and 5 bases lay between the germline ends. Germline CDR1 is SGDLS and CDR2 is YYNGEE. The CDR3 is CASSVEPNQPQHF. Written as DNA, the CDR3 is TGTGCCAGCAGCGTAGAGCCTAATCAGCCCCAGCATTTT.

The V and J genes are TRBV7-8 and TRBJ2-3, with D perhaps TRBD2 (6 bases). The CDR3 contains 11 residues. The germline V gene encodes CDR1 SGHVS and CDR2 FQNEAQ. The V end was cut by 1 base, the J end by 10 bases, with 6 bases between. The CDR3 DNA reads TGTGCCAGCAGCTTAGGGGGGGCGCAGTATTTT. This sequence encodes CASSLGGAQYF.

V is TRBV29-1 and J is TRBJ1-2; 7 bases match TRBD1. The CDR3 totals 13 residues. The germline V gene encodes CDR1 SQVTM and CDR2 ANQGSEA. V was pared by 4 bases and J by 2 bases, with 4 bases of the junction left unmatched. The CDR3 DNA sequence: TGCAGCGTTGTTGAGGACAGGAACTATGGCTACACCTTC. Its translation is CSVVEDRNYGYTF.

This chain joins TRBV5-4 and TRBJ1-6; D call uncertain. Germline V lookup: CDR1 SGHNT, CDR2 YYREEE (reference sequence). The CDR3 length is 15 residues. Trimming stripped 4 bases from V and 11 bases from J, with 19 bases between. The DNA for the CDR3 is TGTGCCAGCAGCCAAGAGGGCTATATGCCCACACCCCTCCACTTT. Translated: CASSQEGYMPTPLHF.

This clone has only one observation. The J gene is TRBJ2-5, the V gene TRBV5-1, with D unresolved. Germline V gene data show CDR1 as SGHRS and CDR2 as YFSETQ. V was clipped by 1 base and J by 2 bases, with 3 bases between them. The CDR3 covers 12 residues. This chain's CDR3 is CASSLTQETQYF. DNA of the CDR3: TGCGCCAGCAGCTTGACTCAAGAGACCCAGTACTTC.

This clone has only one observation. The rearrangement uses TRBV2 and TRBJ1-1, with unresolved D. Trimming cost V 3 bases and J 0 bases, with 8 bases left between them. Germline CDR1 and CDR2: SNHLY and FYNNEI. The CDR3 is made up of 14 amino acids. CDR3 sequence: CASSEGRMNTEAFF. The CDR3 DNA sequence: TGTGCCAGCAGTGAGGGCAGAATGAACACTGAAGCTTTCTTT.